Sequencing of this TCR beta chain was carried out in a study of cytomegalovirus exposure and HLA in healthy donors. Study-level information: The 95 to 150 validation repertoires used the same platform as the 666 first-cohort repertoires, a later analysis reported.

Method: immunoSEQ multiplex PCR; TCRdb's copy keeps in-frame clones and lacks some. The sample has tens of thousands of clones; around 95% are singletons. This clonotype was sampled from a man aged 18 to 30 in good health and CMV-seronegative. The sequenced sample consisted of PBMCs.

DNA for the CDR3: TGTGCCTGGAGTGTATGGGACAGGGGTCGGACTGAAGCTTTCTTT. As protein: CAWSVWDRGRTEAFF. The chain is built from TRBV30 and TRBJ1-1; 10 nucleotides align to TRBD1. V lost 0 bases to trimming and J lost 5 bases; unmatched junction nucleotides: 6. Looked up from germline, CDR1 is GTSNPN and CDR2 is SVGIG (reference sequence). The CDR3 extends over 15 amino acids. Drawing the rest from reference TRBV30 and TRBJ1-1, the complete variable domain is SQTIHQWPATLVQPVGSPLSLECTVEGTSNPNLYWYRQAAGRGLQLLFYSVGIGQISSEVPQNLSASRPQDRQFILSSKKLLLSDSGFYLCAWSVWDRGRTEAFFGQGTRLTVV.